This is a list of T cell receptor beta chains from one sample in a study of metastatic and nonmetastatic thyroid tumors. Through MiXCR, TCRdb re-clonotyped the PCR reads. The sample consists of roughly 30,000 clones, under 20% of them appearing once. Sequencing was carried out using blood. Receptors were obtained from a female donor with papillary thyroid cancer or a benign thyroid nodule (not recorded which). Some clones in this sample may be carry-over from other donors' samples. Each CDR3 is given with its conserved first and last residue. The order of the fields is V gene, J gene, D gene, clone size, CDR3 protein, CDR3 DNA. D genes are given only for firm matches. The size of a clone is reported for some rows only, either as once, few or many, or as a class for expanded clones.

TRBV12-3/TRBV12-4,TRBJ2-1,TRBD2,.,CASSLGAKEAGGARNEQFF,TGTGCCAGCAGTTTGGGTGCGAAGGAAGCGGGAGGGGCTAGGAATGAGCAGTTCTTC
TRBV20-1,TRBJ2-1,.,many,CSARAGTLNEQFF,TGCAGTGCTAGAGCCGGGACATTAAACGAGCAGTTCTTC
TRBV11-1,TRBJ1-2,.,many,CASSLVVNYGYTF,TGTGCCAGCAGCTTAGTCGTCAACTATGGCTACACCTTC
TRBV5-1,TRBJ2-1,TRBD2,.,CAISASGTLSYNEQFF,TGCGCCATCTCGGCTAGCGGTACCCTATCCTACAATGAGCAGTTCTTC
TRBV4-2,TRBJ1-1,TRBD1,many,CASSQPGTGWTEAFF,TGTGCCAGCAGCCAACCCGGGACAGGTTGGACTGAAGCTTTCTTT
TRBV7-8,TRBJ2-1,TRBD2,many,CASSPHPGGSYNEQFF,TGTGCCAGCAGCCCTCACCCGGGGGGCTCCTACAATGAGCAGTTCTTC
TRBV12-3/TRBV12-4,TRBJ1-1,.,many,CASSFGSSAFF,TGTGCCAGCAGTTTCGGCAGCTCGGCTTTCTTT
TRBV7-2,TRBJ2-2,TRBD2,.,CASSSSGAGTGELFF,TGTGCCAGCAGCTCAAGCGGGGCGGGCACCGGGGAGCTGTTTTTT
TRBV7-9,TRBJ1-2,TRBD1,many,CASSLDGQGGRGYTF,TGTGCCAGCAGCTTAGACGGACAGGGAGGACGGGGCTACACCTTC
TRBV7-2,TRBJ2-3,TRBD2,.,CASSFASGILDTQYF,TGTGCCAGCAGCTTTGCTAGCGGGATCCTAGATACGCAGTATTTT
TRBV5-1,TRBJ2-2,TRBD1,many,CASSLGNTGDLFTTGELFF,TGCGCCAGCAGCTTGGGGAATACAGGGGATTTATTCACCACCGGGGAGCTGTTTTTT
TRBV2,TRBJ1-2,.,few,CASTPYRDYYCYTF,TGTGCCAGCACCCCGTACAGGGATTACTATTGCTACACCTTC
TRBV25-1,TRBJ1-1,.,many,CASSEPGDNTEAFF,TGTGCCAGCAGTGAGCCGGGGGATAACACTGAAGCTTTCTTT
TRBV20-1,TRBJ2-3,.,many,CSARGSSRSTDTQYF,TGCAGTGCTAGAGGGTCTAGCAGAAGCACAGATACGCAGTATTTT
TRBV6-5,TRBJ1-6,.,few,CASSCSEEGNSPLHF,TGTGCCAGCAGTTGCTCTGAGGAGGGGAATTCACCCCTCCACTTT
TRBV11-1,TRBJ1-3,.,many,CASSPPGGAISGNTIYF,TGTGCCAGCAGCCCGCCGGGGGGGGCAATTTCTGGAAACACCATATATTTT
TRBV20-1,TRBJ2-2,.,once,CSAPGGLYTWELFF,TGCAGTGCGCCGGGGGGCCTCTACACCTGGGAGCTGTTTTTT
TRBV11-2,TRBJ1-4,.,many,CASSPQREKLFF,TGTGCCAGCAGCCCCCAACGGGAAAAACTGTTTTTT
TRBV5-1,TRBJ2-6,.,.,CASSLVGGRSWSNVLTF,TGCGCCAGCAGCTTGGTCGGGGGACGCTCTTGGTCCAACGTCCTGACTTTC
TRBV7-2,TRBJ1-3,.,many,CASSLASGSNTIYF,TGTGCCAGCAGCTTAGCGTCAGGGTCTAACACCATATATTTT
TRBV9,TRBJ2-3,.,many,CASSPRLGGTDTQYF,TGTGCCAGCAGCCCTCGGTTGGGCGGCACAGATACGCAGTATTTT
TRBV11-2,TRBJ1-5,TRBD1,many,CASSPRTGQGLRNQPQHF,TGTGCCAGCAGCCCCAGGACAGGCCAGGGCTTGCGCAATCAGCCCCAGCATTTT
TRBV28,TRBJ2-7,TRBD1,.,CASILLRQGPYEQYF,TGTGCCAGCATTTTATTGCGACAGGGTCCCTACGAGCAGTACTTC
TRBV7-8,TRBJ2-7,TRBD2,.,CASCDVAGDVYEQYF,TGTGCCAGCTGCGACGTAGCGGGAGACGTCTACGAGCAGTACTTC
TRBV25-1,TRBJ2-5,.,many,CASSVAQETQYF,TGTGCCAGCAGTGTGGCCCAAGAGACCCAGTACTTC
TRBV15,TRBJ1-4,.,many,CATSRGGEESEKLFF,TGTGCCACCAGCAGAGGCGGGGAGGAGTCTGAAAAACTGTTTTTT
TRBV12-3/TRBV12-4,TRBJ1-2,TRBD1,.,CASSQGQGDYGYTF,TGTGCCAGCAGTCAAGGACAGGGAGACTATGGCTACACCTTC
TRBV18,TRBJ1-2,TRBD1,many,CASSRDRAYGYTF,TGTGCCAGCTCGCGGGACAGGGCCTATGGCTACACCTTC
TRBV19,TRBJ2-6,.,.,CAGSSGANVLTF,TGTGCCGGGAGTTCTGGGGCCAACGTCCTGACTTTC
TRBV5-4,TRBJ2-5,TRBD1,many,CASRDRASETQYF,TGTGCCAGCAGGGACAGGGCGTCCGAGACCCAGTACTTC
TRBV14,TRBJ1-6,.,.,CASSQVGGDLSSPLHF,TGTGCCAGCAGCCAAGTAGGTGGGGATTTGAGTTCACCCCTCCACTTT
TRBV5-4,TRBJ2-2,TRBD1,many,CASSFHTGTGRSGELFF,TGTGCCAGCAGTTTTCATACCGGGACAGGGAGATCCGGGGAGCTGTTTTTT
TRBV24-1,TRBJ2-4,.,many,CATSDFSRDIQYF,TGTGCCACCAGTGATTTCTCCCGGGACATTCAGTACTTC
TRBV18,TRBJ1-1,.,many,CASQQGDTEAFF,TGTGCCAGCCAACAGGGTGACACTGAAGCTTTCTTT
TRBV6-1,TRBJ2-7,.,medium-sized,CASSRTQTDEQYF,TGTGCCAGCAGTAGGACACAGACAGACGAGCAGTACTTC
TRBV18,TRBJ1-2,.,many,CASSPPLKQPGYTF,TGTGCCAGCTCACCACCGTTAAAACAGCCCGGCTACACCTTC
TRBV24-1,TRBJ1-5,TRBD1,many,CATGTGGNQPQHF,TGTGCCACCGGGACAGGGGGCAATCAGCCCCAGCATTTT
TRBV19,TRBJ1-2,.,many,CASSSLLGEYGYTF,TGTGCCAGTAGTAGCTTATTGGGGGAGTATGGCTACACCTTC
TRBV6-1,TRBJ2-1,.,medium-sized,CASSENPAGSYNEQFF,TGTGCCAGCAGCGAGAACCCGGCAGGCTCCTACAATGAGCAGTTCTTC
TRBV20-1,TRBJ1-1,TRBD1,many,CSARSDRGDTEAFF,TGCAGTGCTAGGTCGGACAGGGGGGACACTGAAGCTTTCTTT
TRBV5-1,TRBJ2-7,.,many,CASSIDSYEQYF,TGCGCCAGCAGCATCGACAGCTACGAGCAGTACTTC
TRBV19,TRBJ2-3,.,many,CASSIGTLEADTQYF,TGTGCCAGTAGTATAGGGACCTTGGAAGCAGATACGCAGTATTTT
TRBV9,TRBJ2-1,.,.,CASSVSPSDEQFF,TGTGCCAGCAGCGTTTCGCCTAGCGATGAGCAGTTCTTC
TRBV20-1,TRBJ1-5,TRBD1,.,CSARDYRTGVYQPQHF,TGCAGTGCTAGAGATTATAGGACAGGGGTTTATCAGCCCCAGCATTTT
TRBV30,TRBJ2-1,.,many,CAWAPRGSVAPSLNEQFF,TGTGCCTGGGCCCCGAGGGGTAGCGTAGCCCCATCCCTCAATGAGCAGTTCTTC
TRBV7-9,TRBJ2-7,.,many,CASSSSGFGGEQYF,TGTGCCAGCAGCTCTTCGGGTTTCGGAGGCGAGCAGTACTTC
TRBV15,TRBJ1-2,.,many,CATSREGSPYGYTF,TGTGCCACCAGCAGAGAGGGCAGTCCCTATGGCTACACCTTC
TRBV7-9,TRBJ1-4,.,.,CASSWGLNEKLFF,TGTGCCAGCAGCTGGGGGCTTAATGAAAAACTGTTTTTT
TRBV2,TRBJ2-2,.,many,CASNFLRADTGELFF,TGTGCCAGCAATTTTCTAAGGGCGGACACCGGGGAGCTGTTTTTT
TRBV28,TRBJ1-1,.,once,CASSRMRTEAFF,TGTGCCAGCAGCCGGATGAGAACTGAAGCTTTCTTT
TRBV2,TRBJ2-2,TRBD1,many,CASSVGTDNTGELFF,TGTGCCAGCAGTGTTGGGACAGATAACACCGGGGAGCTGTTTTTT
TRBV20-1,TRBJ2-7,.,few,CSARVQGRDYEQYF,TGCAGTGCTAGAGTGCAGGGGAGGGACTACGAGCAGTACTTC